This T cell receptor (beta chain) was captured in a study of cytomegalovirus exposure and HLA in healthy donors. The CDR3 covers 14 residues. Germline values: CDR1 SNHLY, CDR2 FYNNEI. With V trimmed by 9 bases and J by 6 bases, 11 bases remained unmatched. Turning to this clone: What it binds is not known.

The PCR made use of 60 Vbeta and 13 Jbeta primers. Repertoires were generated with immunoSEQ multiplex PCR, while TCRdb's copy carries only in-frame clones and drops some. The listing records about 140,000 clones. The study's findings and limits: Per published accounts, TCR beta sequences correctly predicted the HLA-A and HLA-B alleles of most subjects. Earlier analysis looked at TCR beta V segments, and most were productive about 87% or about 30% of the time.

The source material was PBMCs. This receptor was obtained from a woman in her late teens or twenties in good health and CMV-seronegative. The rearrangement joins TRBV2 to TRBJ2-7, with 10 bases aligning to TRBD1. DNA for the CDR3: TGTGCCAGTCACCCGGGACAGGGGCCATCCGAGCAGTACTTC. Translation: CASHPGQGPSEQYF.